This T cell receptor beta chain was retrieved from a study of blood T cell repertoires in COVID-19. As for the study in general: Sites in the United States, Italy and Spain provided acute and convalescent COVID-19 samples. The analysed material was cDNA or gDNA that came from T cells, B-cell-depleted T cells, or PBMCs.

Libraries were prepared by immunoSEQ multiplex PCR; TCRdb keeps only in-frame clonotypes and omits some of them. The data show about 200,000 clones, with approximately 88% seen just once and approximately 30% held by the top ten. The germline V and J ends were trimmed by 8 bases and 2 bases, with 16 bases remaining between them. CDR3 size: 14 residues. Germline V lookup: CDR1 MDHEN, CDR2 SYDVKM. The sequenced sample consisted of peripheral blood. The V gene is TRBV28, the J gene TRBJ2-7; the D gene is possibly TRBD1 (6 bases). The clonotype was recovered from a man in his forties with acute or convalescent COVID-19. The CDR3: CASSLPDRPYEQYF. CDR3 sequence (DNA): TGTGCCAGCTCCCTCCCAGACAGGCCCTACGAGCAGTACTTC. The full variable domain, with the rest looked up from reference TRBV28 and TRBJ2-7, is DVKVTQSSRYLVKRTGEKVFLECVQDMDHENMFWYRQDPGLGLRLIYFSYDVKMKEKGDIPEGYSVSREKKERFSLILESASTNQTSMYLCASSLPDRPYEQYFGPGTRLTVT.